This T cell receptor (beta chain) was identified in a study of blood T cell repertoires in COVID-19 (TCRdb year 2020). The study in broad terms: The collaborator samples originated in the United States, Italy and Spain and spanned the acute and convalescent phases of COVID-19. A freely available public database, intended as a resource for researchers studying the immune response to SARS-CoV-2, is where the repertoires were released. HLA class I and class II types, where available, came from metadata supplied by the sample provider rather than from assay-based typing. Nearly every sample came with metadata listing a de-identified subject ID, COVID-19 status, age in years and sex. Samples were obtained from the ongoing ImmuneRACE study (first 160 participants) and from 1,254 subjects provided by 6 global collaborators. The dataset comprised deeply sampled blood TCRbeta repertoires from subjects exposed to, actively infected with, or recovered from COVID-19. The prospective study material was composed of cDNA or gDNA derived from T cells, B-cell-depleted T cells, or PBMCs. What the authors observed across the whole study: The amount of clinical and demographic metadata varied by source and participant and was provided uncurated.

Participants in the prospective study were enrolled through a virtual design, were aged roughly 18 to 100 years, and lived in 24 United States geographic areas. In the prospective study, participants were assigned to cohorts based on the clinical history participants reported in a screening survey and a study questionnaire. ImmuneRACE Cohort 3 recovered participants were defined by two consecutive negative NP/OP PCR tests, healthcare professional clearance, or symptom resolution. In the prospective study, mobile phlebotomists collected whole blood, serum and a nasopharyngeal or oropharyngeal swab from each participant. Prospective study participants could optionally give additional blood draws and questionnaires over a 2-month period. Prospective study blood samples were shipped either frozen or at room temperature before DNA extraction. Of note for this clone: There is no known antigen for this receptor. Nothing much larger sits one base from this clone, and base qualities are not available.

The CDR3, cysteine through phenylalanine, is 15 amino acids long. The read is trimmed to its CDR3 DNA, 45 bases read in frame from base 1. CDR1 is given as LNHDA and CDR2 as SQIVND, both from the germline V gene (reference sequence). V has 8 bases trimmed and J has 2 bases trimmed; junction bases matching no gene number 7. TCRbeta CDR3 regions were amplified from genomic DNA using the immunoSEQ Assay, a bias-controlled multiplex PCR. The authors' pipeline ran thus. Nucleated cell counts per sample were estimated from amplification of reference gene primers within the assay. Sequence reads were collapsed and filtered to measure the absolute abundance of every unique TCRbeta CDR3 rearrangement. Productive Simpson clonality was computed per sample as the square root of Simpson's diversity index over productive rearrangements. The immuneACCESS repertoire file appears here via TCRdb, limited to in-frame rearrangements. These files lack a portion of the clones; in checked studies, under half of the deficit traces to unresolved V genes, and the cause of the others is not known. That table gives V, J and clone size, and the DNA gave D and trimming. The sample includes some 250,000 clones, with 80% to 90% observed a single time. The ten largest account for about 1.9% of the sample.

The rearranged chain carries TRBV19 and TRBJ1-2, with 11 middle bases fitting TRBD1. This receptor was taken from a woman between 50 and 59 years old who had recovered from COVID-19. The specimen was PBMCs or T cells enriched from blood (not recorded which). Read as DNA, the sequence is TGTGCCAGTTACACCGGGACAGGGGGAAACTATGGCTACACCTTC. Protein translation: CASYTGTGGNYGYTF. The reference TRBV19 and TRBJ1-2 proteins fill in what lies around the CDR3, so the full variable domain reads DGGITQSPKYLFRKEGQNVTLSCEQNLNHDAMYWYRQDPGQGLRLIYYSQIVNDFQKGDIAEGYSVSREKKESFPLTVTSAQKNPTAFYLCASYTGTGGNYGYTFGSGTRLTVV.